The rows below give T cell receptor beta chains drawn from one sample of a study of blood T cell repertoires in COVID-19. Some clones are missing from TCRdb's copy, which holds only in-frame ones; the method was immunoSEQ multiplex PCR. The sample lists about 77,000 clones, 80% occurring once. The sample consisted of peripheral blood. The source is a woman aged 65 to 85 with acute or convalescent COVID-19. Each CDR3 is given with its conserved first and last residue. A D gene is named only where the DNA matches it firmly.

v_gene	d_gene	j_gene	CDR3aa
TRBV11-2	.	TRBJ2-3	CASSLVSVSTDTQYF
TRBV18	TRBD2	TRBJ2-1	CASSPPGGARYNEQFF
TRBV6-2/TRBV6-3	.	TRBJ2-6	CASSWPSGANVLTF
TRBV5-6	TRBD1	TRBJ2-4	CASSFRDSYKNIQYF
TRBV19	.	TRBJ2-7	CASGSSGHSYEQYF
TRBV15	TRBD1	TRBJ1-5	CATSEQGYQPQHF
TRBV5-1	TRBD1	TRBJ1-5	CASSPGQDNQPQHF
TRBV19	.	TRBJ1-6	CASTAYRTDSSNSPLHF
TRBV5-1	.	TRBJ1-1	CASSLTQGGSGGTEAFF
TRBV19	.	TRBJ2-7	CATHSGSTYEQYF
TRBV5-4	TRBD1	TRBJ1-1	CASSWGQTIMNTEAFF
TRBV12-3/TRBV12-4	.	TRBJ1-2	CASSLPGTYGYTF
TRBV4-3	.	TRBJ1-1	CASSQDQVTGNTEAFF
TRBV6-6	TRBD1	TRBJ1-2	CASSSDRGRHGYTF
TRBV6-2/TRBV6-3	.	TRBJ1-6	CASSYWYSPAPLHF
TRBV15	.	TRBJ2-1	CATSRDKTSPSPYNEQFF
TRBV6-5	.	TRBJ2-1	CASSYSRAEYNEQFF
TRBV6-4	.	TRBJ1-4	CASIYMGEKLFF
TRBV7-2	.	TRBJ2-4	CASSPRWQAQGAKNIQYF
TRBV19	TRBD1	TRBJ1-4	CASSIGDRGRTNEKLFF
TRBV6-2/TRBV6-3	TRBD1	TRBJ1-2	CASSSGQGFGYTF
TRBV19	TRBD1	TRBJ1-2	CASSMIGQGANYGYTF
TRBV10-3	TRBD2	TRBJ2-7	CAISESWGGSYEQYF
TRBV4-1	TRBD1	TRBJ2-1	CASSQSRWGDRKNIEQFF
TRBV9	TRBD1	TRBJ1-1	CASSVAGTANTEAFF
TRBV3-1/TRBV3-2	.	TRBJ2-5	CASSQFLSGVYQETQYF
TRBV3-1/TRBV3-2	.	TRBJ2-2	CASSQEGRVGELFF
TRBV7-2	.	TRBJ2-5	CASSFRGPETQYF